A selection of T cell receptor beta chains follows, all from one sample in a study of early T cells in non-severe SARS-CoV-2 infection. TCRdb redid the calling of the 5' RACE reads with MiXCR, one entry per CDR3 protein. The sample shows roughly 64,000 distinct CDR3 sequences, roughly 13% of them seen only once. The sample consisted of whole blood. These receptors came from an adult who was a healthcare worker with PCR-confirmed SARS-CoV-2 infection or an uninfected control (not recorded which). CDR3s include the opening cysteine and the closing phenylalanine or tryptophan. The D gene is left open where the match is weak. Some rows mark clone size as missing; the rest say once, few, many or name a class of expanded clone.

>TRBD1|TRBJ2-3|many|TRBV7-3
CASSSGTGWADTQYF
TGTGCCAGCAGCTCAGGGACAGGGTGGGCAGATACGCAGTATTTT
>-|TRBJ2-4|-|TRBV6-5
CASSYSRGGGVAKNIQYF
TGTGCCAGCAGTTACTCGAGGGGGGGAGGGGTGGCCAAAAACATTCAGTACTTC
>-|TRBJ2-7|many|TRBV7-9
CASSPPGAYEQYF
TGTGCCAGCAGCCCCCCGGGGGCCTACGAGCAGTACTTC
>TRBD1|TRBJ1-1|many|TRBV12-3/TRBV12-4
CASSPGQGLNTEAFF
TGTGCCAGCAGTCCCGGACAGGGCCTAAACACTGAAGCTTTCTTT
>-|TRBJ1-1|few|TRBV18
CASSPLGAEAFF
TGTGCCAGCTCACCTCTGGGGGCAGAAGCTTTCTTT
>-|TRBJ2-5|-|TRBV11-2
CASSPGRGGQYF
TGTGCCAGCAGCCCAGGCCGTGGTGGCCAGTACTTC
>-|TRBJ2-5|-|TRBV7-6
CASSVWSGSGSGTQYF
TGTGCCAGCAGCGTATGGAGCGGTAGTGGGTCGGGGACCCAGTACTTC
>-|TRBJ1-4|few|TRBV7-9
CASSLGQANEKLFF
TGTGCCAGCAGCTTAGGACAGGCTAATGAAAAACTGTTTTTT
>-|TRBJ2-6|many|TRBV6-5
CASSRTPQMAGANVLTF
TGTGCCAGCAGTCGTACCCCCCAGATGGCTGGGGCCAACGTCCTGACTTTC
>TRBD1|TRBJ2-5|-|TRBV5-6
CASSRDRHQETQYF
TGTGCCAGCAGCCGGGACAGGCACCAAGAGACCCAGTACTTC
>TRBD2|TRBJ2-1|-|TRBV7-9
CASSPPRERGGLENEQFF
TGTGCCAGCAGCCCCCCTCGGGAGCGGGGGGGCCTAGAAAATGAGCAGTTCTTC
>-|TRBJ1-1|few|TRBV9
CASSVQDTEAFF
TGTGCCAGCAGCGTTCAGGACACTGAAGCTTTCTTT
>-|TRBJ2-1|few|TRBV6-5
CASRRGEGASYNEQFF
TGTGCCAGCAGGAGAGGGGAGGGGGCGTCCTACAATGAGCAGTTCTTC
>TRBD1|TRBJ2-7|few|TRBV29-1
CSVERDRAGEQYF
TGCAGCGTTGAGAGAGACAGGGCTGGGGAGCAGTACTTC
>TRBD1|TRBJ2-1|few|TRBV6-6
CASSSRDRGSNEQFF
TGTGCCAGCAGTTCCCGGGACAGGGGTAGCAATGAGCAGTTCTTC
>TRBD1|TRBJ1-2|many|TRBV20-1
CSAREPGQVYGYTF
TGCAGTGCTAGGGAACCGGGACAGGTCTATGGCTACACCTTC
>-|TRBJ1-1|many|TRBV18
CASSQGGGNTEAFF
TGTGCCAGCTCACAAGGAGGGGGGAACACTGAAGCTTTCTTT
>TRBD1|TRBJ1-1|once|TRBV7-9
CASSTPGGTEAFF
TGTGCCAGCAGCACCCCAGGGGGCACTGAAGCTTTCTTT
>-|TRBJ1-1|-|TRBV29-1
CSVETGNTEAFF
TGCAGCGTAGAAACAGGGAACACTGAAGCTTTCTTT
>-|TRBJ1-1|few|TRBV5-6
CASSPTVATEAFF
TGTGCCAGCAGCCCGACAGTGGCCACTGAAGCTTTCTTT
>-|TRBJ2-7|few|TRBV5-8
CASSLALPWQYF
TGTGCCAGCAGCTTGGCCCTACCGTGGCAGTACTTC
>-|TRBJ1-2|many|TRBV9
CASSVDLTGYGYTF
TGTGCCAGCAGCGTAGATCTGACAGGCTATGGCTACACCTTC
>TRBD1|TRBJ2-7|many|TRBV7-9
CASSSTGVEQYF
TGTGCCAGCAGCTCGACAGGGGTCGAGCAGTACTTC
>-|TRBJ1-6|few|TRBV7-9
CASSLGSVENSPLHF
TGTGCCAGCAGCTTAGGATCAGTTGAGAATTCACCCCTCCACTTT
>TRBD2|TRBJ2-7|few|TRBV5-4
CASSSTSGASYEQYF
TGTGCCAGCAGCTCTACTAGCGGTGCTTCCTACGAGCAGTACTTC
>TRBD1|TRBJ1-1|many|TRBV12-3/TRBV12-4
CASSLAGTGVTEAFF
TGTGCCAGCAGTCTCGCCGGGACAGGGGTCACTGAAGCTTTCTTT
>-|TRBJ2-2|many|TRBV3-1
CASSHGGELFF
TGTGCCAGCAGCCACGGCGGGGAGCTGTTTTTT
>-|TRBJ1-2|-|TRBV20-1
CSARLGSYGYTF
TGCAGTGCTAGACTTGGTTCCTATGGCTACACCTTC
>-|TRBJ1-1|many|TRBV29-1
CSVEDSGPREAFF
TGCAGCGTTGAAGATTCGGGGCCGCGGGAAGCTTTCTTT
>-|TRBJ1-6|-|TRBV4-3
CASSQDPQGNSPLHF
TGCGCCAGCAGCCAAGATCCTCAGGGGAATTCACCCCTCCACTTT
>TRBD2|TRBJ2-3|few|TRBV2
CASSGLSGATDTQYF
TGTGCCAGCAGTGGACTGAGCGGGGCCACAGATACGCAGTATTTT
>-|TRBJ1-1|-|TRBV28
CASSLARATEAFF
TGTGCCAGCAGTCTCGCCAGGGCCACTGAAGCTTTCTTT
>-|TRBJ1-1|-|TRBV6-5
CASSPADGNTEAFF
TGTGCCAGCAGTCCGGCTGATGGGAACACTGAAGCTTTCTTT
>TRBD1|TRBJ2-2|-|TRBV6-5
CASSLGTGGRELFF
TGTGCCAGCAGTTTGGGGACAGGGGGGCGAGAGCTGTTTTTT
>TRBD2|TRBJ2-1|many|TRBV7-3
CASSLVAGPYNEQFF
TGTGCCAGCAGCCTCGTAGCGGGTCCGTACAATGAGCAGTTCTTC
>-|TRBJ1-2|-|TRBV21-1
CASSKDDRYGYTF
TGTGCCAGCAGCAAAGACGATCGGTATGGCTACACCTTC
>-|TRBJ2-5|many|TRBV6-6
CASSYVATETQYF
TGTGCCAGCAGTTACGTAGCAACGGAGACCCAGTACTTC
>-|TRBJ1-2|-|TRBV4-2
CASSQGAGYTF
TGTGCCAGCAGCCAAGGGGCCGGCTACACCTTC
>-|TRBJ2-7|many|TRBV6-5
CASSSGQNYEQYF
TGTGCCAGCAGTTCGGGACAAAACTACGAGCAGTACTTC
>TRBD1|TRBJ1-6|few|TRBV7-3
CASSLGTDSPLHF
TGTGCCAGCAGCTTAGGGACAGATTCACCCCTCCACTTT
>-|TRBJ1-6|few|TRBV5-5
CASSLTQSGSPLHF
TGTGCCAGCAGCCTGACCCAGAGTGGTTCACCCCTCCACTTT
>-|TRBJ2-1|many|TRBV7-9
CASNLYNEQFF
TGTGCCAGCAACCTCTACAATGAGCAGTTCTTC
>-|TRBJ2-7|-|TRBV20-1
CSAVQDTYEQYF
TGCAGTGCCGTACAGGACACCTACGAGCAGTACTTC
>-|TRBJ2-5|-|TRBV7-2
CASSPRAGLETQYF
TGTGCCAGCAGCCCCCGGGCAGGGCTGGAGACCCAGTACTTC
>-|TRBJ2-6|few|TRBV10-3
CAVPGPPYSGANVLTF
TGTGCCGTACCGGGACCTCCTTACTCTGGGGCCAACGTCCTGACTTTC
>-|TRBJ1-2|-|TRBV6-6
CASSSSGQKIYGYTF
TGTGCCAGCAGCTCCTCCGGGCAGAAAATATATGGCTACACCTTC
>-|TRBJ1-2|many|TRBV6-5
CASSRTPTVGYTF
TGTGCCAGCAGTAGGACCCCTACGGTCGGCTACACCTTC
>-|TRBJ1-2|-|TRBV2
CASTETGSPNYGYTF
TGTGCCAGCACCGAAACAGGGAGTCCGAACTATGGCTACACCTTC
>TRBD1|TRBJ1-2|many|TRBV20-1
CSAPGQANYGYTF
TGCAGTGCGCCGGGACAGGCTAACTATGGCTACACCTTC
>TRBD1|TRBJ2-4|few|TRBV20-1
CSAGQGALWGIQYF
TGCAGTGCTGGACAGGGGGCGCTTTGGGGCATTCAGTACTTC
>-|TRBJ2-3|many|TRBV7-2
CASSLAGGVLILPSTDTQYF
TGTGCCAGCAGCTTAGCGGGGGGAGTGCTGATCCTTCCTAGCACAGATACGCAGTATTTT
>TRBD2|TRBJ2-7|-|TRBV18
CASSPSGLAGGYEQYF
TGTGCCAGCTCACCATCCGGACTAGCGGGGGGCTACGAGCAGTACTTC
>-|TRBJ1-1|-|TRBV10-1
CASSPFLGTDTEAFF
TGCGCCAGCAGTCCATTCTTGGGAACGGACACTGAAGCTTTCTTT